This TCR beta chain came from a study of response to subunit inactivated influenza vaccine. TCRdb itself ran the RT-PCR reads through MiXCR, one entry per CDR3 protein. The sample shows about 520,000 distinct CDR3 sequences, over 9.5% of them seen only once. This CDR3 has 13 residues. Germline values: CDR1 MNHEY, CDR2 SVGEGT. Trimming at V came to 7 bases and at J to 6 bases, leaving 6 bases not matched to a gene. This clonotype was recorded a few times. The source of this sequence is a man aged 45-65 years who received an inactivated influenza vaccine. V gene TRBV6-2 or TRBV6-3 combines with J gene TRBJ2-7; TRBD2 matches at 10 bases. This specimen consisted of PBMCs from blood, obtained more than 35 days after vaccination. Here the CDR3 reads CASTLAGVPEQYF. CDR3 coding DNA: TGTGCCAGCACTCTAGCGGGAGTCCCCGAGCAGTACTTC.